This T cell receptor beta chain was recovered during a study of control samples from healthy donors and cancer patients. Some clones are missing from TCRdb's copy, which holds only in-frame ones; the method was immunoSEQ multiplex PCR. The sample has about 98,000 clones, approximately 81% seen once. This CDR3 has 17 residues. V dropped 1 base and J dropped 2; count of bases not matched to a gene: 6. The V gene's germline CDR1 is LNHNV and CDR2 YYDKDF (reference sequence). The chain employs TRBV15 and TRBJ1-2; 11 bases align to TRBD1. This clonotype originated in a young woman in good health. Sequences were obtained from blood. This CDR3 reads CATSRGTGGRSNYGYTF. DNA for the CDR3: TGTGCCACCAGCAGAGGGACAGGGGGCCGATCGAACTATGGCTACACCTTC. Complete variable domain (other parts from reference TRBV15 and TRBJ1-2): DAMVIQNPRYQVTQFGKPVTLSCSQTLNHNVMYWYQQKSSQAPKLLFHYYDKDFNNEADTPDNFQSRRPNTSFCFLDIRSPGLGDTAMYLCATSRGTGGRSNYGYTFGSGTRLTVV.